The 3 T cell receptor beta chains reported below all come from one sample, sequenced in a study of cytotoxic CD8 clonotypes in ibrutinib-treated CLL. Using immunoSEQ multiplex PCR, the repertoire was profiled, and TCRdb retains in-frame clones only, with some absent. The table has fewer than 400,000 clones, 67% seen once. The material was PBMCs, obtained after 36 months of ibrutinib treatment. These TCRs come from a human donor with chronic lymphocytic leukemia.

This clone turned up a few times. The V call is TRBV4-2, the J call TRBJ2-2; D remains ambiguous. CDR1 and CDR2 (germline): LGHNA, YNFKEQ. The germline V and J ends were trimmed by 3 bases and 1 base, with 9 bases remaining between them. The CDR3 totals 15 residues. CDR3 amino acids: CASSQGLGNTGELFF. CDR3 sequence (DNA): TGTGCCAGCAGCCAGGGCCTCGGGAACACCGGGGAGCTGTTTTTT.

This clone was seen a handful of times. The chain carries TRBV4-1 and TRBJ1-2; D remains ambiguous. Trimming shortened V by 0 bases and J by 6 bases, and 14 bases separated the two germline ends. The CDR3 covers 15 residues. CDR1 MGHRA and CDR2 YSYEKL come from the germline V gene. The CDR3 here is CASSQDNGRLDGYTF. The CDR3 coding sequence is TGCGCCAGCAGCCAAGATAACGGCAGGTTGGATGGCTACACCTTC.

This clone was detected once. The rearrangement uses TRBV6-5 and TRBJ2-7; maybe TRBD2 (6 bases). The V end was cut by 6 bases, the J end by 13 bases, with 16 bases between. Germline lookup yields CDR1 MNHEY and CDR2 SVGAGI. The CDR3 totals 11 residues. The CDR3 DNA reads as TGTGCCAGCAGCGACGGGCGGGGAAAATACTTC. As protein: CASSDGRGKYF.